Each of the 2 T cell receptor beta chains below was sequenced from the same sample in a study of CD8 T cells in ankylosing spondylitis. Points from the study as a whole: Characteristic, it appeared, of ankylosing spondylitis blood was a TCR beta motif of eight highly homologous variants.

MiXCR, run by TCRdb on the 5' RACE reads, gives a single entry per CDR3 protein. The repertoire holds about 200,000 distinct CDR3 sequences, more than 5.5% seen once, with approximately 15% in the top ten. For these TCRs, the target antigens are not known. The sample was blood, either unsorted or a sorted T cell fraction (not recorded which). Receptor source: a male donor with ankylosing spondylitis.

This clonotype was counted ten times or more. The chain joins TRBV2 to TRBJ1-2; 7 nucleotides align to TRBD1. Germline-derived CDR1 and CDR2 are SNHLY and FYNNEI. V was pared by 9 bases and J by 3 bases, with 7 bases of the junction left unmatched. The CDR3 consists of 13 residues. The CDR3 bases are TGTGCCAGAAACACAGGGGTTCACTATGGCTACACCTTC. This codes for CARNTGVHYGYTF.

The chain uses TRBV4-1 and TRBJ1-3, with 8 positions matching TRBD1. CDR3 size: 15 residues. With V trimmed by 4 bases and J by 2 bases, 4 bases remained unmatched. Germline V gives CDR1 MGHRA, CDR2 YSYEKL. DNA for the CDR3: TGCGCCAGCAGCCCTCGACAGGGGACTGGAAACACCATATATTTT. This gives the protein CASSPRQGTGNTIYF.